One and the same sample provided the 2 T cell receptor beta chains below, sequenced in a study of early T cells in non-severe SARS-CoV-2 infection (dated by TCRdb to the early 2020s). The library was made by 5' RACE. The reads were generated on a NextSeq 500. TCRdb applied fastp at Q25 and MiXCR to the public reads, then kept only in-frame beta chains. One record per CDR3 amino acid sequence lists the most common genes and DNA. The sample has about 64,000 distinct CDR3 sequences on record, about 12% of them singletons. The leading ten clones occupy under 1.5% of the sample. Sequenced material: whole blood, taken at baseline. These receptors were collected from an adult who was a healthcare worker with PCR-confirmed SARS-CoV-2 infection or an uninfected control (not recorded which).

This clonotype has only a few counts. This chain uses TRBV6-5 with TRBJ1-1; 8 bases are shared with TRBD1. V lost 8 bases, J lost 5 bases, and 10 bases stayed unmatched. Germline V gives CDR1 MNHEY, CDR2 SVGAGI. The CDR3 has 14 amino acids. CDR3 loop: CASGPQGALTEAFF. The CDR3 coding sequence is TGTGCCAGCGGCCCCCAGGGGGCATTGACTGAAGCTTTCTTT.

This clonotype has ten or more counts. The chain recombines TRBV7-9 with TRBJ2-1, with D perhaps assigned TRBD1 or TRBD2 (6 bases each). CDR1 and CDR2 from the germline V gene are SEHNR and FQNEAQ (reference sequence). The CDR3 runs to 17 residues. V lost 8 bases to trimming and J lost 5 bases, with 25 bases between them. This CDR3 reads CASYPTRGLSRDNEQFF. The DNA of the CDR3 is TGTGCCAGCTATCCGACCCGGGGGCTGTCTCGTGACAATGAGCAGTTCTTC.